These T cell receptor beta chains were read from a single sample in a study of blood T cell repertoires in COVID-19. Some clones are missing from TCRdb's copy, which holds only in-frame ones; the method was immunoSEQ multiplex PCR. The table records under 150,000 clones, 80% of them present only once. Specimen: peripheral blood. Every receptor here comes from a woman aged 50 to 60 with acute or convalescent COVID-19. The CDR3 runs from the conserved cysteine through the conserved F or W. Fields, in order: D gene, J gene, clone size, V gene, CDR3 DNA, CDR3 protein. A D gene is named only where the DNA matches it firmly. Only part of the rows carry a size: once, few, many, or a class if the clone is expanded.

>-|TRBJ2-4|-|TRBV13
TGTGCCAGCAGCTTAGCGGGGTCTTCAAAAAACATTCAGTACTTC
CASSLAGSSKNIQYF
>TRBD1|TRBJ1-5|-|TRBV6-1
TGTGCCAGCAGTGAAACGGGACAGGGTAATCAGCCCCAGCATTTT
CASSETGQGNQPQHF
>TRBD2|TRBJ2-5|-|TRBV5-1
TGCGCCAGCAGCTTGAGCGGGGAAGAGACCCAGTACTTC
CASSLSGEETQYF
>-|TRBJ1-4|-|TRBV7-9
TGTGCCAGCAGCCGACGGGAGAATGAAAAACTGTTTTTT
CASSRRENEKLFF
>TRBD2|TRBJ2-2|-|TRBV7-8
TGTGCCATACCGAGTGGGCGGGGGGGTCCGAACACCGGGGAGCTGTTTTTT
CAIPSGRGGPNTGELFF
>TRBD1|TRBJ2-7|-|TRBV3-1/TRBV3-2
TGTGCCAGCAGCCCCTGGACAGGGGTCGAGCAGTACTTC
CASSPWTGVEQYF
>-|TRBJ1-2|-|TRBV12-3/TRBV12-4
TGTGCCAGCAGTGCCGAAGGGAGCTATGGCTACACCTTC
CASSAEGSYGYTF
>-|TRBJ2-3|-|TRBV7-9
TGTGCCAGCAGCCTGGGCGATGGGGGCATGGGAGATACGCAGTATTTT
CASSLGDGGMGDTQYF
>TRBD1|TRBJ2-2|-|TRBV7-6
TGTGCCACCCTCCCGACAGGGGTGAACACCGGGGAGCTGTTTTTT
CATLPTGVNTGELFF
>-|TRBJ1-2|-|TRBV6-5
TGTGCCAGCAGGGAGACGGCCCCCGGGAACTATGGCTACACCTTC
CASRETAPGNYGYTF
>-|TRBJ2-7|-|TRBV6-6
TGTGCCAGCAGTCCCCTTTCCTACGAGCAGTACTTC
CASSPLSYEQYF
>-|TRBJ1-2|-|TRBV12-3/TRBV12-4
TGTGCCAGCAGTTTGGGTGGGGGGTATGGCTACACCTTC
CASSLGGGYGYTF
>-|TRBJ1-3|-|TRBV18
TGTGCCAGCTCTCCAGCGAACTCTGGAAACACCATATATTTT
CASSPANSGNTIYF
>TRBD1|TRBJ2-5|-|TRBV12-3/TRBV12-4
TGTGCCAGCAAGGGGGCCGGCAGAGAGACCCAGTACTTC
CASKGAGRETQYF
>TRBD1|TRBJ2-7|-|TRBV18
TGTGCCAGCTCACCACCGGGACAGGCTCGGGACGAGCAGTACTTC
CASSPPGQARDEQYF
>-|TRBJ2-2|-|TRBV3-1/TRBV3-2
TGTGCCAGCAGCCTCGGACAGAACACCGGGGAGCTGTTTTTT
CASSLGQNTGELFF
>-|TRBJ1-5|few|TRBV19
TGTGCCAGTAGTGGGGGAGGAAGCCAGCCCCAGCATTTT
CASSGGGSQPQHF
>-|TRBJ1-6|-|TRBV5-8
TGTGCCAGCAGCTTTAACAGGGATTCACCCCTCCACTTT
CASSFNRDSPLHF
>-|TRBJ1-5|-|TRBV27
TGTGCCAGCAGTTGGTCGGAGAATTATCAGCCCCAGCATTTT
CASSWSENYQPQHF
>TRBD2|TRBJ2-1|-|TRBV3-1/TRBV3-2
TGTGCCAGCAGCCAAGGATCCTCGCGGGGGGGCGATGAGCAGTTCTTC
CASSQGSSRGGDEQFF
>TRBD2|TRBJ2-7|-|TRBV18
TGTGCCAGCTCACCCGGGACTAGCATCTACGAGCAGTACTTC
CASSPGTSIYEQYF
>-|TRBJ1-2|once|TRBV6-5
TGTGCCAGCAGTTACTTGGCAGGATCCCCAGACGGCTGCACCTTC
CASSYLAGSPDGCTF
>TRBD1|TRBJ2-1|-|TRBV6-5
TGTGCCAGCAGTTACGAGGGGACAGGGGGATGGCAGTTCTTC
CASSYEGTGGWQFF
>-|TRBJ2-6|-|TRBV6-2/TRBV6-3
TGTGCCAGCAGTTCACAGTTCTCTGGGGCCAACGTCCTGACTTTC
CASSSQFSGANVLTF
>TRBD1|TRBJ1-2|few|TRBV19
TGTGCCAGTAGTACTACAGGGGGCTCAGGTGGCTACACCTTC
CASSTTGGSGGYTF
>-|TRBJ1-1|-|TRBV18
TGTGCCAGCTCACCGTCCGACAGGACTGAAGCTTTCTTT
CASSPSDRTEAFF
>TRBD1|TRBJ2-7|-|TRBV12-3/TRBV12-4
TGTGCCAGCAGCCTGGACAGGACCTACGAGCAGTACTTC
CASSLDRTYEQYF
>TRBD1|TRBJ2-3|-|TRBV20-1
TGCAGTGCCGATGACAGGGGGTTTCTTTATTTT
CSADDRGFLYF
>TRBD1|TRBJ2-5|-|TRBV7-7
TGTGCCAGCAGCCCCCTCCTAGACAGGGTTTGGAAGACCCAGTACTTC
CASSPLLDRVWKTQYF
>TRBD1|TRBJ1-2|-|TRBV25-1
TGTGCCAGATCGACAGGGCAGGACTATGGCTACACCTTC
CARSTGQDYGYTF
>-|TRBJ1-2|once|TRBV5-6
TGTGCCAGCAGCACACAGGGACCTAACTATGGCTACACCTTC
CASSTQGPNYGYTF
>TRBD2|TRBJ2-2|-|TRBV7-3
TGTGCCAGCAGCTTTGGGCTAGCGGGGATCAACACCGGGGAGCTGTTTTTT
CASSFGLAGINTGELFF
>TRBD2|TRBJ2-3|once|TRBV7-9
TGTGCCAGCAGCCCTAGCGGGGGGAGCACAGATACGCAGTATTTT
CASSPSGGSTDTQYF
>-|TRBJ2-5|few|TRBV6-5
TGTGCCAGCCGGGGGGCTCCAGAGACCCAGTACTTC
CASRGAPETQYF
>-|TRBJ2-7|-|TRBV5-1
TGCGCCAGCAGCACTGTCCAGGACGAGCAGTACTTC
CASSTVQDEQYF
>-|TRBJ1-6|-|TRBV9
TGTGCCAGCAGCGTAGTAGACAGAAATTCACCCCTCCACTTT
CASSVVDRNSPLHF
>-|TRBJ2-3|-|TRBV5-6
TGTGCCAGCAGCTTGGGGACAGAGACAGATACGCAGTATTTT
CASSLGTETDTQYF
>-|TRBJ1-1|-|TRBV5-5
TGTGCCAGCAGCTTGGTAGGGGTTGACACTGAAGCTTTCTTT
CASSLVGVDTEAFF
>-|TRBJ1-3|-|TRBV14
TGTGCCAGCAGCCATGGTGGGGCTCGAAACACCATATATTTT
CASSHGGARNTIYF
>-|TRBJ2-3|-|TRBV6-5
TGTGCCGCGGATTGGTCCTGGGGCACAGATACGCAGTATTTT
CAADWSWGTDTQYF